This TCR beta chain was found in a study of T cell changes during pregnancy in multiple sclerosis. Some clones are missing from TCRdb's copy, which holds only in-frame ones; the method was immunoSEQ multiplex PCR. The sample contains 45,000 to 70,000 clones, roughly 90% of which appear only once. The specimen comprised peripheral blood, sampled in the third trimester of pregnancy. This TCR was sampled from a female donor in good health, enrolled as a control in a pregnancy study.

The CDR3 spells CASSLGGAVRNTEAFF. As DNA, the CDR3 is TGTGCCAGCAGCTTGGGGGGGGCGGTGCGCAACACTGAAGCTTTCTTT. The chain carries TRBV7-8 and TRBJ1-1, with D possibly matching TRBD1 (6 bases). V was clipped by 3 bases and J by 2 bases, with 16 bases between them. Germline-derived CDR1 and CDR2 are SGHVS and FQNEAQ. The CDR3 totals 16 residues.